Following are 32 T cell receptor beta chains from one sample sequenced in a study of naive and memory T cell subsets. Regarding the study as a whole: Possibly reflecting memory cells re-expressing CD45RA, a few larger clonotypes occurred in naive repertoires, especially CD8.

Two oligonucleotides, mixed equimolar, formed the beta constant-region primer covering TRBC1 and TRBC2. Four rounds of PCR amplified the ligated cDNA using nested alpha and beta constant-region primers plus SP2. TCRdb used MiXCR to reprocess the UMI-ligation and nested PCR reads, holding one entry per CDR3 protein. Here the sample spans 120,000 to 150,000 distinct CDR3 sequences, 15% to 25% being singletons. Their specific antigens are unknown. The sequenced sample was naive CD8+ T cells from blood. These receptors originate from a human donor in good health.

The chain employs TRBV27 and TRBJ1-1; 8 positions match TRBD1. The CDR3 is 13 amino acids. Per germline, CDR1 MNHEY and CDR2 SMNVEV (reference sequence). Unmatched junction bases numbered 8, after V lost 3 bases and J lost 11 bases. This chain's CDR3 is CASSFGQGGWAFF. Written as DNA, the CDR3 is TGTGCCAGCAGTTTCGGACAGGGAGGATGGGCTTTCTTT.

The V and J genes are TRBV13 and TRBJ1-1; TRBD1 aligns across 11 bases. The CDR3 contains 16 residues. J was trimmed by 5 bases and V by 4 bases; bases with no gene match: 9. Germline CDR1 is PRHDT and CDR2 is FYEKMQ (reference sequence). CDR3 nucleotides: TGTGCCAGCAGCTCCCTGGACAGGGGGCACGGAACTGAAGCTTTCTTT. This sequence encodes CASSSLDRGHGTEAFF.

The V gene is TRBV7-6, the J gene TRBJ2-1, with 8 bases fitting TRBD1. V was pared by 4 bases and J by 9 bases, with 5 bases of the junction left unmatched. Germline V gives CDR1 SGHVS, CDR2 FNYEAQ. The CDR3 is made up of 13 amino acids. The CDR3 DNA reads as TGTGCCAGCAGCTGGACAGGGTCGGGTGAGCAGTTCTTC. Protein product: CASSWTGSGEQFF. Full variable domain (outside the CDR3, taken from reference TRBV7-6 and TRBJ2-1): GAGVSQSPRYKVTKRGQDVALRCDPISGHVSLYWYRQALGQGPEFLTYFNYEAQQDKSGLPNDRFSAERPEGSISTLTIQRTEQRDSAMYRCASSWTGSGEQFFGPGTRLTVL.

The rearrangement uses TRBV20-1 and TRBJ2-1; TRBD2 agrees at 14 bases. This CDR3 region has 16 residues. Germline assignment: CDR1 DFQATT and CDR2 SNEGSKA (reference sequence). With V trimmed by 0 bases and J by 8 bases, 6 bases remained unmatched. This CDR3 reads CSARDMTSGRADEQFF. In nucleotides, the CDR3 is TGCAGTGCTAGAGATATGACTAGCGGGAGGGCGGATGAGCAGTTCTTC.

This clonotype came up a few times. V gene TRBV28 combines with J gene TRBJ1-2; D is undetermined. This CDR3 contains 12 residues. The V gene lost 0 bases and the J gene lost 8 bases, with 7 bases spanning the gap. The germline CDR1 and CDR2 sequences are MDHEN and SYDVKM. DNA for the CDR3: TGTGCCAGCAGTTTATGGATGGAGGGCTACACCTTC. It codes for CASSLWMEGYTF.

CDR3 sequence: CASSDPSSGTTGELFF. Written as DNA, the CDR3 is TGTGCCAGCAGTGACCCCTCTAGCGGAACAACCGGGGAGCTGTTTTTT. The chain links TRBV6-2 or TRBV6-3 to TRBJ2-2; 7 nucleotides line up with TRBD2. V shed 5 bases and J 5 bases; nucleotides not matched to a gene: 11. The CDR3 is made up of 16 amino acids. Germline V CDR1 and CDR2: MNHEY, SVGEGT.

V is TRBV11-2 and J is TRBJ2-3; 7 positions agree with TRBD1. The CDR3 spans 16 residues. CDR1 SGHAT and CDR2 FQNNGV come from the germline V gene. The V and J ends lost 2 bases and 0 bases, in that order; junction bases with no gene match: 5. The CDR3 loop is CASSLYRGISTDTQYF. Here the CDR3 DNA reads TGTGCCAGCAGCTTATACAGGGGCATAAGCACAGATACGCAGTATTTT.

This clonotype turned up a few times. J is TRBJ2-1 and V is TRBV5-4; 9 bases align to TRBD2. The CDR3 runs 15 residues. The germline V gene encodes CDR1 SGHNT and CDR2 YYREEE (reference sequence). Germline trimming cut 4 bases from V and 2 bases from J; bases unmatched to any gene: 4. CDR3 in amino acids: CASSEREEPYNEQFF. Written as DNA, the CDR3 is TGTGCCAGCAGCGAGCGGGAGGAACCCTACAATGAGCAGTTCTTC.

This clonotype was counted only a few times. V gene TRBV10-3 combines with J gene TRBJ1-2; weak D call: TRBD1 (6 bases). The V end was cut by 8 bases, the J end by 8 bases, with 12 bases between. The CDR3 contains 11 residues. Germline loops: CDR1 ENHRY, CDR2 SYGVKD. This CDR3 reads CAIGGGEGYTF. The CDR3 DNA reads TGTGCCATCGGAGGGGGGGAGGGCTACACCTTC.

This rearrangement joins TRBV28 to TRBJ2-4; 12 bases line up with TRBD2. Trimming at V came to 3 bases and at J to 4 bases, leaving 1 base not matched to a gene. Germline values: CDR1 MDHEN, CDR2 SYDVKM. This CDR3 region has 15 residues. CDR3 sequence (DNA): TGTGCCAGCAGTTTCGGGACTAGCGGGAAAAACATTCAGTACTTC. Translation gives CASSFGTSGKNIQYF.

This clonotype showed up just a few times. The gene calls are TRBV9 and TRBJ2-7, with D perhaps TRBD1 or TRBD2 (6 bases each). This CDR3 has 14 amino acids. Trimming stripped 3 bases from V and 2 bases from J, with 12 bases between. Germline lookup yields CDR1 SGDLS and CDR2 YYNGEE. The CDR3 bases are TGTGCCAGCAGCGCGGGGGCGGGAACCTACGAGCAGTACTTC. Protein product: CASSAGAGTYEQYF.

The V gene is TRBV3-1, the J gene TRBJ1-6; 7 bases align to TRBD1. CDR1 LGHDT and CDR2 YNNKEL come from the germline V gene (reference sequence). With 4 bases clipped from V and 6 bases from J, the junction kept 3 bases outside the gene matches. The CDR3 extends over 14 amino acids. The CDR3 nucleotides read TGTGCCAGCAGCCTACAGGGGAGTAATTCACCCCTCCACTTT. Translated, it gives CASSLQGSNSPLHF.

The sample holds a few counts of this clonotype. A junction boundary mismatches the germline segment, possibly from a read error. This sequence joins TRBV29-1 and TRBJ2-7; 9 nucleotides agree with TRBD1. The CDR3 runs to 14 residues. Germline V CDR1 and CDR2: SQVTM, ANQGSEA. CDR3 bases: TGCAGCGTAGAAGGGGACAGGGAATCCTACGAGCAGTACTTC. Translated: CSVEGDRESYEQYF.

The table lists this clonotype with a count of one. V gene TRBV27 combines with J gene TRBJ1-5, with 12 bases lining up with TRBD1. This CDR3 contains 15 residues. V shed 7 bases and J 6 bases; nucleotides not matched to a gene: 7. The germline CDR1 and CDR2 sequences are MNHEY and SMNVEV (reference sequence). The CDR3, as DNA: TGTGCCAGCACCCCCGGGACAGGGGGCAGTCAGCCCCAGCATTTT. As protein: CASTPGTGGSQPQHF.

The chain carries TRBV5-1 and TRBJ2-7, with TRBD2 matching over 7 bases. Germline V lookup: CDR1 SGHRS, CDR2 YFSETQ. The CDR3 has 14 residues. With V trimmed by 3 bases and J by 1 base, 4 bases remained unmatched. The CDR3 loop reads CASSWSGDSYEQYF. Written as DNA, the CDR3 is TGCGCCAGCAGCTGGAGCGGGGATTCCTACGAGCAGTACTTC.

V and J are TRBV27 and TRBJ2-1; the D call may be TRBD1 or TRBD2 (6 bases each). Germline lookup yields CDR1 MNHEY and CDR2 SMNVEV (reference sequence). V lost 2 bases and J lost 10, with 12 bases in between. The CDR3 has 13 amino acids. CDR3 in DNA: TGTGCCAGCAGTTTAAGGGGGGCACGGGAGCAGTTCTTC. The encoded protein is CASSLRGAREQFF.

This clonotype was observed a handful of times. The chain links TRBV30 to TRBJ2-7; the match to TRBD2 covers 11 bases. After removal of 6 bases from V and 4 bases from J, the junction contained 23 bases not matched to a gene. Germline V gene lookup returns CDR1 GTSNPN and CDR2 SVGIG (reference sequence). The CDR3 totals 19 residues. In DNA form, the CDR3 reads TGTGCCTGCCGGCCGGGGGCCCGCTCGACTAGCGGGATTCCTTACGAGCAGTACTTC. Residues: CACRPGARSTSGIPYEQYF.

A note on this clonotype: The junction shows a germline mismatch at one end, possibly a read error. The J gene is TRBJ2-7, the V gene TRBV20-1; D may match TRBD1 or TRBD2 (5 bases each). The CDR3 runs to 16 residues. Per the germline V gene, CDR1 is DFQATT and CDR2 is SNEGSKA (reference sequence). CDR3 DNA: TGCAGTGCTGGAGATTACCGGGACGCCCACCCCTACGAGCAGTACTTC. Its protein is CSAGDYRDAHPYEQYF.

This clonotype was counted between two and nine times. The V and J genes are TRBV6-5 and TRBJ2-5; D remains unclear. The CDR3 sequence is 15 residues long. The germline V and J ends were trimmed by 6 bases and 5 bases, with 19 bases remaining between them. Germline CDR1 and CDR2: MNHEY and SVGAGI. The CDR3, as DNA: TGTGCCAGCAGATGGACCACGCTGACCACGGAGACCCAGTACTTC. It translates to CASRWTTLTTETQYF.

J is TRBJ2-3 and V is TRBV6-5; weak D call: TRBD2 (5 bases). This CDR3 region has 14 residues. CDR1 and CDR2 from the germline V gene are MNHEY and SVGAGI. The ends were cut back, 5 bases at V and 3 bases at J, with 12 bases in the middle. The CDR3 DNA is TGTGCCAGCAGTGCCCGACTAATAACAGATACGCAGTATTTT. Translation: CASSARLITDTQYF.

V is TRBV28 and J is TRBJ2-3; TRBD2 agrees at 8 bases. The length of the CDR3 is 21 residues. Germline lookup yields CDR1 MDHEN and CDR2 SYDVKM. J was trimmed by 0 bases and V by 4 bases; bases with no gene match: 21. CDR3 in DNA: TGTGCCAGCAGTTCCCCCCGGACTAGCCGGGACATGAGGCTGAGCACAGATACGCAGTATTTT. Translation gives CASSSPRTSRDMRLSTDTQYF.

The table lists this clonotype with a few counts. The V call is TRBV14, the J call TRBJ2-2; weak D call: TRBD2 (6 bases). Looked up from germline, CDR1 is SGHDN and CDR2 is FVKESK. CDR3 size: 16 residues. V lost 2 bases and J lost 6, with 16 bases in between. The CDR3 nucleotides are TGTGCCAGCAGCCAACTGGCCCGGGACTTCGCCGGGGAGCTGTTTTTT. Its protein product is CASSQLARDFAGELFF.

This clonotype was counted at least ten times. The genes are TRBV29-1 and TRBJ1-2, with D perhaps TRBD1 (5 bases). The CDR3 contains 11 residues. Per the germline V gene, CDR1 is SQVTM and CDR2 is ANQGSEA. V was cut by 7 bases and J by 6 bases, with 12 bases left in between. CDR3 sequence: CSEQGGDGYTF. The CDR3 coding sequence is TGCAGCGAGCAGGGTGGCGATGGCTACACCTTC. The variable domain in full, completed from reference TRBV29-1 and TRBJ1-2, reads SAVISQKPSRDICQRGTSLTIQCQVDSQVTMMFWYRQQPGQSLTLIATANQGSEATYESGFVIDKFPISRPNLTFSTLTVSNMSPEDSSIYLCSEQGGDGYTFGSGTRLTVV.

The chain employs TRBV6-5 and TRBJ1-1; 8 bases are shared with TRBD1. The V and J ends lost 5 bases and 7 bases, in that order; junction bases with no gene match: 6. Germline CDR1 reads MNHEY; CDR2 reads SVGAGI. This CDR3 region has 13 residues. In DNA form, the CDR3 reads TGTGCCAGCAGTGGTCAGGGGGCTATTGAAGCTTTCTTT. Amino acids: CASSGQGAIEAFF.

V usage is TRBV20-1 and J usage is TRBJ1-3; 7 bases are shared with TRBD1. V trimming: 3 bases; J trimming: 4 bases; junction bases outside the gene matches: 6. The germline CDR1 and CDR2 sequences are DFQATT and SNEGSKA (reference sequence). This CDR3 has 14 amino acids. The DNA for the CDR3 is TGCAGTGCTAGCGACAGGGTCTTCGGAAACACCATATATTTT. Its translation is CSASDRVFGNTIYF.

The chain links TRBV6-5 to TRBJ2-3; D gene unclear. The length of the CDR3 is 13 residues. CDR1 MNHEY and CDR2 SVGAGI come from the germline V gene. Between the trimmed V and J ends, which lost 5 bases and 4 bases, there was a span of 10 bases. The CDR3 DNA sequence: TGTGCCAGCAGTCCAAGTGGTGCAGATACGCAGTATTTT. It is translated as CASSPSGADTQYF.

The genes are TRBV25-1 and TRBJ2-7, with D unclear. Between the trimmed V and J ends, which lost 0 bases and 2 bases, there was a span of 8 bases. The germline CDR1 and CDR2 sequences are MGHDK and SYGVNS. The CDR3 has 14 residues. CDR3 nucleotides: TGTGCCAGCAGTGAATATTACACTCCCTACGAGCAGTACTTC. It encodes CASSEYYTPYEQYF.

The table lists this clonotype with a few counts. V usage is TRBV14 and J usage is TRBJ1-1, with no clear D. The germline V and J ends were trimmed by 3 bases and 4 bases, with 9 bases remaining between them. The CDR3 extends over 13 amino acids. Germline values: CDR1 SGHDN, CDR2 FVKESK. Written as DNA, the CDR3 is TGTGCCAGCAGCCAGGAGGTTGGCACTGAAGCTTTCTTT. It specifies CASSQEVGTEAFF.

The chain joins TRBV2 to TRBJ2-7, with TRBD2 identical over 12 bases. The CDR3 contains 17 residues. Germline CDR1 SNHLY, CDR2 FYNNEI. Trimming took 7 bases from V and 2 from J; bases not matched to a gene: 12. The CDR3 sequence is CASTERRLAGDPYEQYF. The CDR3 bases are TGTGCCAGCACCGAGAGGAGACTAGCGGGAGATCCCTACGAGCAGTACTTC. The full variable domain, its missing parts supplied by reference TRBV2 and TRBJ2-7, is EPEVTQTPSHQVTQMGQEVILRCVPISNHLYFYWYRQILGQKVEFLVSFYNNEISEKSEIFDDQFSVERPDGSNFTLKIRSTKLEDSAMYFCASTERRLAGDPYEQYFGPGTRLTVT.

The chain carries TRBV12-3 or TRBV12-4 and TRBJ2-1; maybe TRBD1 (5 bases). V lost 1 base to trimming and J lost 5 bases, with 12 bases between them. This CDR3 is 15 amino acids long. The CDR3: CASSLVLLGDNEQFF. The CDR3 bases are TGTGCCAGCAGTTTAGTCCTTCTAGGGGACAATGAGCAGTTCTTC.

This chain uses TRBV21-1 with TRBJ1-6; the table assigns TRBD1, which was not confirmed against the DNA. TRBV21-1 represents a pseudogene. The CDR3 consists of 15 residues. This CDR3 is CASSKRTGLDSPLHF. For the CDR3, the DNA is TGTGCCAGCAGCAAACGGACAGGGCTTGATTCACCCCTCCACTTT.

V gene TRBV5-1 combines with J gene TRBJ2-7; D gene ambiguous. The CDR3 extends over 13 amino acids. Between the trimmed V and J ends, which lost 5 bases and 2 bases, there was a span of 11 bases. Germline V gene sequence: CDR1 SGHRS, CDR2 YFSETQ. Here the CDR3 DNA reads TGCGCCAGCAGTAGGGCACCCACCTACGAGCAGTACTTC. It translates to CASSRAPTYEQYF.